The T cell receptor beta chain under discussion was sequenced for a study of blood T cell repertoires in COVID-19. V was trimmed by 5 bases and J by 0 bases, leaving 8 bases between them. The CDR3 has 13 residues. CDR1 LNHDA and CDR2 SQIVND come from the germline V gene (reference sequence). The data were produced by immunoSEQ multiplex PCR, yet TCRdb's version contains in-frame clones alone and is incomplete. The repertoire holds roughly 230,000 clones, with 88% as singletons. This chain connects TRBV19 to TRBJ2-7; no reliable D call. Sample: peripheral blood. This clonotype originated in a human donor in a cohort sampled during active COVID-19. The CDR3 sequence: CASSPSLSYEQYF. CDR3 bases: TGTGCCAGTAGTCCCTCACTCTCCTACGAGCAGTACTTC.